This T cell receptor (beta chain) was sequenced for a study of T cell responses to AZD1222 COVID-19 vaccine (dated by TCRdb to about 2021). Concerning the study at large: TCR sequencing covered about 230 trial participants: 200 to 220 given two doses of AZD1222 and about 26 given two doses of MenACWY control vaccine. Enrollment into the trials was organized by age into subgroups of 18-55, 56-69 and 70-plus years, and those subgroups contained around 150, 28 and 57 TCR-sequenced participants, respectively. Overall study outcomes, separate from this receptor: Because no day 14 peak-response samples were available, repertoires were characterized only after the peak T cell response. Participants were mostly white British, with more females than males. The authors suggested clonal diversity may have been underestimated. Spike-specific TCR breadth and depth rose significantly after two AZD1222 doses compared with day 0 and with MenACWY recipients. The whole spike protein was spanned by vaccine-associated CD4 TCRs, and dominant responses were seen in regions 160-218 and 743-854. Nearly half of unique spike-specific TCRs reportedly recognized epitopes outside regions mutated in the B.1.351 and B.1.1.7 variants. The 56-69-year group was small, and its depth increase did not reach significance, likely because of low power. Only five to seven AZD1222 recipients were SARS-CoV-2 seropositive at baseline, limiting conclusions about previously exposed vaccinees.

The CDR3 regions of human TCRbeta chains were subjected to immunosequencing. In the source study's methods: Repertoire TCRs were checked for matches against a reference library of SARS-CoV-2-specific TCRs that had been generated using the MIRA antigen-specificity platform. Breadth was defined as the fraction of unique TCRs that were SARS-CoV-2-associated. Depth was defined as the fraction of total T cells that were SARS-CoV-2-associated. Each spike-specific TCR was assigned to its reactive spike region and to a CD4 or CD8 class using the MIRA data. Log10-transformed breadth and depth values were compared by one-way ANOVA with Sidak's multiple comparisons tests. TCRdb retrieved this table from immuneACCESS and kept in-frame rearrangements only. Not all clones are present; in checked studies, unresolved V genes account for under half, and no reason is known for the remainder. The DNA gave D and trimming, while V, J and clone size come from that table. A total of 150,000 to 200,000 clones appear in this sample, roughly 94% of them only once. Jointly, the top ten make up roughly 0.98% of the sample.

According to the germline V gene, CDR1 reads MNHNS and CDR2 reads SASEGT. The junction carries 6 bases between V and J, which are trimmed by 3 bases and 4 bases respectively. The CDR3 holds 12 amino acids from the cysteine to the phenylalanine. The retained sequence is limited to the CDR3, 36 bases, with the frame set at the first base. Sample time point, as interpreted from the label and publication: about 28 days (+/-7) after the second vaccine dose. Because spike-specific TCR depth and breadth did not differ between the two schedules, AZD1222 recipients who got a second dose at roughly 4 weeks were pooled with those who got a second dose at roughly 12 weeks. Vaccinee samples came from UK trials COV001 and COV002, including a single-blind randomized controlled phase 2/3 trial of AZD1222 (ChAdOx1 nCoV-19) in healthy adults. Trial participant PBMC samples were collected at day 0 and day 28 after the second dose for TCRbeta chain sequencing.

In the case of this clone: The clone's antigen remains unknown. Base qualities are not recorded, but no much larger clone differs from it by a single base.

The origin of this receptor is an adult who received the AZD1222 COVID-19 vaccine. The rearranged chain carries TRBV6-1 and TRBJ1-2; no D segment can be confidently identified. Sample: peripheral blood, taken 28 days after the second AZD1222 dose. This receptor carries the CDR3 CASSDVSYGYTF. The nucleotide sequence is TGTGCCAGCAGTGATGTCTCCTATGGCTACACCTTC.